This TCR beta chain appears in the sequencing data of a study of early stage breast cancer tumors. The wider study: Of roughly 17 invasive breast tumors, about a dozen were hormone receptor-positive, HER2-negative.

Repertoires were generated with immunoSEQ multiplex PCR, while TCRdb's copy carries only in-frame clones and drops some. The repertoire has 55,000 to 70,000 clones, approximately 80% of them found once; the top ten carry approximately 4.5%. The V end was cut by 5 bases, the J end by 0 bases, with 19 bases between. The CDR3 has 17 residues. CDR1 SGHTA and CDR2 FQGNSA come from the germline V gene. The sequence derives from a person aged 40 to 49 with breast cancer. Sample: blood. The V gene is TRBV7-2, the J gene TRBJ1-1; D remains unclear. The CDR3 DNA is TGTGCCAGCAGCCCGTTCTCGGCTTTTGGGATGAACACTGAAGCTTTCTTT. Amino acid sequence: CASSPFSAFGMNTEAFF.